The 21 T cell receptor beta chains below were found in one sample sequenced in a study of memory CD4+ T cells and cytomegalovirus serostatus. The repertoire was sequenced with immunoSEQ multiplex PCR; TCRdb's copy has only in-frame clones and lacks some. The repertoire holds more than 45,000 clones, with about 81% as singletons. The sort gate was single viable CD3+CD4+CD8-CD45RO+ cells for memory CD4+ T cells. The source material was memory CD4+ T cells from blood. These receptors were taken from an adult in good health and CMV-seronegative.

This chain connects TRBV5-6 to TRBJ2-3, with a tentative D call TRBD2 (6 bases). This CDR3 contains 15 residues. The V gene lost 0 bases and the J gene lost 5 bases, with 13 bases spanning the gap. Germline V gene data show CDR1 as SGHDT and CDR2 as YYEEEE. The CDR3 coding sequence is TGTGCCAGCAGCTTGGTCTCGTCGCGGGGAGATACGCAGTATTTT. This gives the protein CASSLVSSRGDTQYF.

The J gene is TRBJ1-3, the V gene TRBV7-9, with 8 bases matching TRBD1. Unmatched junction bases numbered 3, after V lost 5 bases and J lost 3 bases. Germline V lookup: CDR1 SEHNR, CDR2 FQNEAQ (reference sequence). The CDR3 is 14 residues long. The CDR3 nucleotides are TGTGCCAGCAGCCACAGGGGGTATGGAAACACCATATATTTT. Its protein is CASSHRGYGNTIYF.

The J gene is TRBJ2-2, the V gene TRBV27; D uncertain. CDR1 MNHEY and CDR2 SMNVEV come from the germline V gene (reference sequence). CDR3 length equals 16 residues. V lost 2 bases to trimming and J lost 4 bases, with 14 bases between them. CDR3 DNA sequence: TGTGCCAGCAGTTTAGCCCGAAAGGTCTTCACCGGGGAGCTGTTTTTT. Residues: CASSLARKVFTGELFF.

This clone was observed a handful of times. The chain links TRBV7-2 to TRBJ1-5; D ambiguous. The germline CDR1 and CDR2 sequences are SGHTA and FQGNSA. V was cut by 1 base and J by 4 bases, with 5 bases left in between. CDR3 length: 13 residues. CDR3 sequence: CASSLGINQPQHF. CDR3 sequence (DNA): TGTGCCAGCAGCTTAGGGATAAATCAGCCCCAGCATTTT. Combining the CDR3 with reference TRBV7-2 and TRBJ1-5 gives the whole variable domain GAGVSQSPSNKVTEKGKDVELRCDPISGHTALYWYRQSLGQGLEFLIYFQGNSAPDKSGLPSDRFSAERTGGSVSTLTIQRTQQEDSAVYLCASSLGINQPQHFGDGTRLSIL.

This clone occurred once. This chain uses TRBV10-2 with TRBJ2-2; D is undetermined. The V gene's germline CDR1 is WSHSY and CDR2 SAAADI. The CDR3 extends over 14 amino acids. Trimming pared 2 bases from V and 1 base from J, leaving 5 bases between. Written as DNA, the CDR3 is TGCGCCAGCAGTGAGAACGGGAACACCGGGGAGCTGTTTTTT. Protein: CASSENGNTGELFF.

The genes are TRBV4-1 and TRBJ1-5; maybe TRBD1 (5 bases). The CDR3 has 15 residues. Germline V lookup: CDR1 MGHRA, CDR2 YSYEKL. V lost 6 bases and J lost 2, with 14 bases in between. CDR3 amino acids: CASSLGGGGNQPQHF. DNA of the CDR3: TGCGCCAGCAGTCTTGGGGGGGGTGGCAATCAGCCCCAGCATTTT.

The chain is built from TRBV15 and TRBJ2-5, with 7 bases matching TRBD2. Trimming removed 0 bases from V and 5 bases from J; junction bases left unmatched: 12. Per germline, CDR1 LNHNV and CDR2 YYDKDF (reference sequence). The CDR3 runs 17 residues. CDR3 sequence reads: CATSRDRASGGRETQYF. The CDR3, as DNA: TGTGCCACCAGCAGAGACCGGGCTAGCGGAGGCCGGGAGACCCAGTACTTC. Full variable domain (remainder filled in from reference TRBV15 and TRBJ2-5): DAMVIQNPRYQVTQFGKPVTLSCSQTLNHNVMYWYQQKSSQAPKLLFHYYDKDFNNEADTPDNFQSRRPNTSFCFLDIRSPGLGDTAMYLCATSRDRASGGRETQYFGPGTRLLVL.

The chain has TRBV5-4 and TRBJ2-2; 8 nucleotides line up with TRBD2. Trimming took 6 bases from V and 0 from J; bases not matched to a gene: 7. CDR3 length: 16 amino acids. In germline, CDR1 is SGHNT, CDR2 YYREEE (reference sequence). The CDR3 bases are TGTGCCAGCATTTCATCCGGGGGGGCGAACACCGGGGAGCTGTTTTTT. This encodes CASISSGGANTGELFF.

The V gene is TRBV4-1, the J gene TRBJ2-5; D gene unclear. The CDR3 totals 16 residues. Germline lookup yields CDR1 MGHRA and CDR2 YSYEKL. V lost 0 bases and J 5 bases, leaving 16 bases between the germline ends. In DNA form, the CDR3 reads TGCGCCAGCAGCCAAGATGGAGTCTCAAATCGGGAGACCCAGTACTTC. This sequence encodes CASSQDGVSNRETQYF.

CDR3 bases: TGTGCCAGCAGCTTAGGTGGCGGGAGCCGCACAGATACGCAGTATTTT. Its protein is CASSLGGGSRTDTQYF. This chain uses TRBV11-3 with TRBJ2-3; TRBD2 agrees at 7 bases. After removal of 1 base from V and 1 base from J, the junction contained 5 bases not matched to a gene. Germline-derived CDR1 and CDR2 are SGHNT and YENEEA. CDR3 size: 16 residues.

The CDR3 is CASSLFSKGGNQPQHF. The CDR3 DNA follows: TGTGCCAGCAGTTTATTCTCTAAGGGGGGCAATCAGCCCCAGCATTTT. The J gene is TRBJ1-5, the V gene TRBV27, with TRBD1 as a possible D gene (6 bases). Germline values: CDR1 MNHEY, CDR2 SMNVEV (reference sequence). Trimming took off 1 base at V and 2 bases at J, with 12 bases between the two ends. This CDR3 spans 16 amino acids.

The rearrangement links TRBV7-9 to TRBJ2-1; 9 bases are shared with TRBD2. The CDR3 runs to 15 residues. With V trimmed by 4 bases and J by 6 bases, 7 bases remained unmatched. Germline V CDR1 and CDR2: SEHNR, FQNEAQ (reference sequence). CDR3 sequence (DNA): TGTGCCAGCAGCTCGGGACTAGCCAAACCCAATGAGCAGTTCTTC. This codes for CASSSGLAKPNEQFF.

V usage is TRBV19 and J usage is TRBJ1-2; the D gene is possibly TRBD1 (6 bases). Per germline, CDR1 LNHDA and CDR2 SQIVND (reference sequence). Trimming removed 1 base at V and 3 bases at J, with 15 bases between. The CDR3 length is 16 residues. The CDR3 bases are TGTGCCAGTAGTATAGCCGGGACACAGCAAGACTATGGCTACACCTTC. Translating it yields CASSIAGTQQDYGYTF.

As DNA, the CDR3 is TGTGCCAGCAGCCCGCAGGGGATTGGCGAAAAACTGTTTTTT. This sequence encodes CASSPQGIGEKLFF. The chain joins TRBV14 to TRBJ1-4; D is possibly TRBD1 (6 bases). The CDR3 covers 14 residues. V dropped 4 bases and J dropped 8 bases, with 14 bases sitting between them. Germline V gene data show CDR1 as SGHDN and CDR2 as FVKESK. Using reference TRBV14 and TRBJ1-4 for the parts outside the CDR3, the full variable domain is EAGVTQFPSHSVIEKGQTVTLRCDPISGHDNLYWYRRVMGKEIKFLLHFVKESKQDESGMPNNRFLAERTGGTYSTLKVQPAELEDSGVYFCASSPQGIGEKLFFGSGTQLSVL.

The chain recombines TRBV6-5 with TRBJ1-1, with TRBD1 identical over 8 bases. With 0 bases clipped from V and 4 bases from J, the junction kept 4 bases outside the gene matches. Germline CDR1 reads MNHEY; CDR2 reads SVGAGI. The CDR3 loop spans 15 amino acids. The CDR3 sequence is CASSYSTGVATEAFF. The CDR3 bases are TGTGCCAGCAGTTACTCGACAGGGGTGGCCACTGAAGCTTTCTTT.

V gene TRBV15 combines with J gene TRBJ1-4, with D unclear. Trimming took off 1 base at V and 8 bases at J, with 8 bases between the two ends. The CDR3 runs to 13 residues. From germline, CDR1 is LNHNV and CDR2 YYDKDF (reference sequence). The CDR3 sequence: CATSRGDSEKLFF. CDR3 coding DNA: TGTGCCACCAGCAGAGGCGATTCGGAAAAACTGTTTTTT.

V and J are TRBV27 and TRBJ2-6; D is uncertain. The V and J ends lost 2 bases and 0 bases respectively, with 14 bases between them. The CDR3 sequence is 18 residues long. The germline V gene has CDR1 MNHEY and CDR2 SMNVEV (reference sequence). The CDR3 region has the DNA TGTGCCAGCAGTTTAGGTACAGACAAATACTCTGGGGCCAACGTCCTGACTTTC. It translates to CASSLGTDKYSGANVLTF.

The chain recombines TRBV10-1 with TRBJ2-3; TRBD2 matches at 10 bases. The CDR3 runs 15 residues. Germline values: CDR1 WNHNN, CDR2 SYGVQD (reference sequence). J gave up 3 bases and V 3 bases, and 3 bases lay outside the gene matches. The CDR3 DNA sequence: TGCGCCAGCAGTGACTTAGCGGGAGGAACAGATACGCAGTATTTT. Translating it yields CASSDLAGGTDTQYF.

The CDR3, as DNA: TGTGCCAGCAGCCAATACGAGACCCAGTACTTC. Encoded protein: CASSQYETQYF. The chain uses TRBV14 and TRBJ2-5; D not certain. Germline-derived CDR1 and CDR2 are SGHDN and FVKESK. CDR3 length equals 11 residues. The germline V and J ends were trimmed by 2 bases and 5 bases, with 3 bases remaining between them.

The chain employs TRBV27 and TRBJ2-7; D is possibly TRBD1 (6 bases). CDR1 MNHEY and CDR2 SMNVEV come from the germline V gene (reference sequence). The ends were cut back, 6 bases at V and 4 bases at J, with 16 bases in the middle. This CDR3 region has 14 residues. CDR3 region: CASSPHTGRYEQYF. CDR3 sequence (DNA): TGTGCCAGCAGCCCCCATACAGGGAGATACGAGCAGTACTTC.

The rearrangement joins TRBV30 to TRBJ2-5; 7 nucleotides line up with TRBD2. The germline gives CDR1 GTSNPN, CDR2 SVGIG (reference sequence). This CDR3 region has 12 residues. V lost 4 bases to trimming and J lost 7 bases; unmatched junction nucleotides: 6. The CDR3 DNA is TGTGCCTGGAAATTGCCGGGAGGGACCCAGTACTTC. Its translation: CAWKLPGGTQYF.